These 4 T cell receptor beta chains originate from one sample sequenced in a study of patients and donors after allogeneic stem cell transplantation. TCRdb called the RT-PCR reads again in MiXCR, with one record for every CDR3 protein. The table includes more than 850,000 distinct CDR3 sequences, about a sixth detected once. The sequenced sample consisted of blood, either unsorted or a sorted T cell fraction (not recorded which). Source of these receptors: a human donor who was either an allogeneic HSCT recipient or a stem cell or donor lymphocyte infusion donor (not recorded which). It is not recorded whose cells these are; they may come from a transplant donor.

Only one count was recorded for this clonotype. This chain uses TRBV7-2 with TRBJ2-3, with 8 bases matching TRBD2. The CDR3 spans 16 residues. Trimming at V came to 5 bases and at J to 0 bases, leaving 7 bases not matched to a gene. From germline, CDR1 is SGHTA and CDR2 FQGNSA. The CDR3 protein is CASSPEGLASTDTQYF. DNA of the CDR3: TGTGCCAGCAGCCCCGAAGGACTAGCTAGCACAGATACGCAGTATTTT.

The CDR3 here is CASSPEGRRNTEAFF. For the CDR3, the DNA is TGTGCCAGCAGCCCAGAAGGGCGTAGGAACACTGAAGCTTTCTTT. This chain connects TRBV7-8 to TRBJ1-1; D gene ambiguous. The V and J ends lost 5 bases and 1 base respectively, with 14 bases between them. The CDR3 covers 15 residues. Germline CDR1 is SGHVS and CDR2 is FQNEAQ.

This clonotype was detected a few times. The rearrangement uses TRBV12-3 or TRBV12-4 and TRBJ2-4; D is perhaps TRBD1 (6 bases). The V end was cut by 7 bases, the J end by 9 bases, with 16 bases between. CDR3 length: 13 residues. The CDR3 nucleotides are TGTGCCAGCACCCCAGCTGTAGGGGGCATTCAGTACTTC. This sequence encodes CASTPAVGGIQYF.

This clonotype was counted between two and nine times. The chain uses TRBV20-1 and TRBJ2-5; 10 bases fit TRBD1. The V gene's germline CDR1 is DFQATT and CDR2 SNEGSKA (reference sequence). The CDR3 spans 18 residues. The V segment lost 5 bases and the J segment 1 base; nucleotides outside the gene matches: 16. The CDR3 loop is CSAPAGNPGQGFQETQYF. In DNA, the CDR3 is TGCAGTGCTCCCGCCGGAAATCCGGGACAGGGGTTCCAAGAGACCCAGTACTTC.